This TCR beta chain appears in the sequencing data of a study of blood T cell repertoires in COVID-19. Turning to the study itself: The origin of the acute and convalescent COVID-19 samples was the United States, Italy and Spain.

The table came from immunoSEQ multiplex PCR; TCRdb's copy has only in-frame clones and leaves some out. The repertoire includes approximately 28,000 clones, approximately 93% of them detected once, and more than 0.8% sits in the top ten. Germline V lookup: CDR1 SEHNR, CDR2 FQNEAQ (reference sequence). Trimming removed 1 base from V and 6 bases from J; junction bases left unmatched: 7. The CDR3 is made up of 16 amino acids. The sequence derives from a woman in her 70s with COVID-19, enrolled during active disease. The sequenced sample consisted of peripheral blood. The J gene is TRBJ2-1, the V gene TRBV7-9; TRBD2 matches 9 bases. The CDR3, as DNA: TGTGCCAGCAGCTTAGGTAGCGGGAGAACTTCCAATGAGCAGTTCTTC. Translation gives CASSLGSGRTSNEQFF.